The sample holds a few counts of the clone carrying this T cell receptor beta chain. The antigen is undetermined. This record comes from a study of shared clonotypes between healthy human individuals. Study overall: Serving as donors were two women and a few men, whose ages spanned 18 to 49.

Findings of the study overall: Generation of non-shared clonotypes was less probable than generation of clonotypes shared by all four donors. Generally, naive subsets (rather than memory subsets) showed larger estimated richness.

An approximately 210 ng quantity of DNA, about 30,000 T cell genomes, went into the sorted-subset replicate PCRs. Profiling relied on immunoSEQ multiplex PCR, and the TCRdb table lists in-frame clones only, not all of them. This sample yields roughly 1,000,000 clones, of which about 84% are seen a single time; 0.6% to 0.75% belongs to the top ten. Sequencing was performed on memory CD4+ T cells from PBMCs. Subset denoted: CD45RA-negative fraction. The clonotype comes from a man aged 18 to 35 in good health. Some clones in this sample may be carry-over from other donors' samples.

The CDR3 coding sequence is TGTGCAACGCTAGCGGGAGGGCCCCGTGGCACCGGGGAGCTGTTTTTT. This encodes CATLAGGPRGTGELFF. The V call is TRBV28, the J call TRBJ2-2; 12 bases line up with TRBD2. The CDR3 has 16 amino acids. The germline V gene has CDR1 MDHEN and CDR2 SYDVKM.